This TCR beta chain was captured by sequencing in a study of blood T cells in healthy people across ages. On the study more broadly: Per two T cells, template switching captured roughly one barcoded beta molecule.

J lost 4 bases, V lost 5 bases, and 6 bases had no gene match. The CDR3 loop spans 14 amino acids. General study points: More naive CD4+ cells and higher diversity marked long-lived donors relative to aged donors.

Then a second PCR, running roughly 7 to 11 cycles, was carried out with a sample-barcoded 5' primer and a J-beta primer mix. All samples gave at least 2.5 million CDR3-containing paired-end reads. TCRdb passed the 5' RACE reads through MiXCR, listing each CDR3 protein once. Of roughly 790,000 distinct CDR3 sequences in the sample, around 40% were seen once. Total RNA extraction produced at least 6 micrograms (per sample) for the study. About this clonotype itself: The target antigen is unknown.

This receptor was obtained from a woman aged 60-75 years in good health. Sequenced sample: blood. The V call is TRBV12-3 or TRBV12-4, the J call TRBJ2-3, with TRBD1 identical over 7 bases. CDR3 amino acids: CASSRQGSPDTQYF. The CDR3 DNA reads as TGTGCCAGCAGTCGACAGGGATCCCCAGATACGCAGTATTTT.